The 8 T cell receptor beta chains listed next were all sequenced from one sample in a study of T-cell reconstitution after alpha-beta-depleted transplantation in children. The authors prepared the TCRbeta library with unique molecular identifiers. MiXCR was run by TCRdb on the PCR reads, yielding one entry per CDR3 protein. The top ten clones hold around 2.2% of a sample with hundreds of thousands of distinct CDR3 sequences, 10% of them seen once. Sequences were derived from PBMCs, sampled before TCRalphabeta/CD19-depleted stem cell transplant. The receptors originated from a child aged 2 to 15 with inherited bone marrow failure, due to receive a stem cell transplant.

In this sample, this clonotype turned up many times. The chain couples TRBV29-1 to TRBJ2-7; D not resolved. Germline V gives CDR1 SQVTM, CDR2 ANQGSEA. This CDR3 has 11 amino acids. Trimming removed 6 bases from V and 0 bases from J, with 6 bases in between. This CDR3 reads CSVTVSYEQYF. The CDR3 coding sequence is TGCAGCGTAACAGTCTCCTACGAGCAGTACTTC.

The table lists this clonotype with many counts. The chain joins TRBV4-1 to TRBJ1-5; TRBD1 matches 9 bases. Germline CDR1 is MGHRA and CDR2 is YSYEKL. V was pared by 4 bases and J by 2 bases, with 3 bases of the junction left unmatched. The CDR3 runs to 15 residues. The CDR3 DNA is TGCGCCAGCAGCCGCCGGGACAGGGGCAATCAGCCCCAGCATTTT. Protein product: CASSRRDRGNQPQHF.

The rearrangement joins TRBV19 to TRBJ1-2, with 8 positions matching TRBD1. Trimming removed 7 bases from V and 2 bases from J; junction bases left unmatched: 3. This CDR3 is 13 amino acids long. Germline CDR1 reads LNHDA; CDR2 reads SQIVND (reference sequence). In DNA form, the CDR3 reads TGTGCCAGTAAAGACAGGGGAAACTATGGCTACACCTTC. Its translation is CASKDRGNYGYTF.

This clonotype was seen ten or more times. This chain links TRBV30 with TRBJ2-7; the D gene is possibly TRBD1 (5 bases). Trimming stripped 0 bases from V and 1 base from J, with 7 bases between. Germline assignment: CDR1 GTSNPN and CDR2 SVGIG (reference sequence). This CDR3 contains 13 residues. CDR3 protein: CAWSVSGSYEQYF. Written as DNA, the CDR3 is TGTGCCTGGAGTGTCTCAGGGTCCTACGAGCAGTACTTC.

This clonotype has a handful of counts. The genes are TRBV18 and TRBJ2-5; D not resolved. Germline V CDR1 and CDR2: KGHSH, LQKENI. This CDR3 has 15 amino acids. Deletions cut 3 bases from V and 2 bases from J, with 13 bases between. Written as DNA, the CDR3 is TGTGCCAGCTCACCGCCTGGGGTTCAACAAGAGACCCAGTACTTC. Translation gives CASSPPGVQQETQYF.

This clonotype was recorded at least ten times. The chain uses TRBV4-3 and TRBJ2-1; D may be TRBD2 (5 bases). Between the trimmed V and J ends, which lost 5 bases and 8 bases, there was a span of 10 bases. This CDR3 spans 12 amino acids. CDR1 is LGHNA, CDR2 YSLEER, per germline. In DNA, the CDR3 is TGCGCCAGCAGCGGTGTCGGGGATGAGCAGTTCTTC. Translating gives CASSGVGDEQFF.

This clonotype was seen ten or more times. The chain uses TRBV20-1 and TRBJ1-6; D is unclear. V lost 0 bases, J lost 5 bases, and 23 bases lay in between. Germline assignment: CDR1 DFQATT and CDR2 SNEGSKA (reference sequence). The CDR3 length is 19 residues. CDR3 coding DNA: TGCAGTGCTAGAGATCCAGTGGCAGTCCCTGCTTCTAATAATTCACCCCTCCACTTT. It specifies CSARDPVAVPASNNSPLHF.

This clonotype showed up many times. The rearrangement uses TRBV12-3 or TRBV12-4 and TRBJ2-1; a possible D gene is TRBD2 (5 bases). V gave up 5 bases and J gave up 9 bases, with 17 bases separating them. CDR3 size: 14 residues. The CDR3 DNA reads TGTGCCAGCAGTGCGGAGGCAGCGACGGGTGAGCAGTTCTTC. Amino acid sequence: CASSAEAATGEQFF.